Shown below are 29 T cell receptor beta chains from a single sample sequenced in a study of blood T cell repertoires in COVID-19. Data came from immunoSEQ multiplex PCR; TCRdb stores just in-frame clones and leaves some out. Among 150,000 to 200,000 clones listed, over 70% were seen once. Sequenced material: peripheral blood. These receptors all stem from a man between 60 and 75 years old with active or convalescent COVID-19.

The rearrangement joins TRBV18 to TRBJ2-4; weak D call: TRBD2 (6 bases). CDR3 size: 16 residues. V lost 3 bases, J lost 2 bases, and 14 bases lay in between. Germline loops: CDR1 KGHSH, CDR2 LQKENI. The CDR3 loop is CASSPLMAGTKNIQYF. The DNA for the CDR3 is TGTGCCAGCTCACCCTTAATGGCGGGGACCAAAAACATTCAGTACTTC.

The V and J genes are TRBV4-1 and TRBJ2-3; D uncertain. Trimming cost V 0 bases and J 4 bases, with 8 bases left between them. From germline, CDR1 is MGHRA and CDR2 YSYEKL. The CDR3 extends over 14 amino acids. This chain's CDR3 is CASSQDSVPDTQYF. CDR3 coding DNA: TGCGCCAGCAGCCAAGATTCTGTCCCAGATACGCAGTATTTT.

V and J are TRBV5-1 and TRBJ1-2; 10 bases are shared with TRBD1. The germline V gene encodes CDR1 SGHRS and CDR2 YFSETQ. The CDR3 sequence is 15 residues long. J gave up 6 bases and V 2 bases, and 7 bases lay outside the gene matches. Here the CDR3 reads CASSLLTGGRDGYTF. The CDR3 DNA follows: TGCGCCAGCAGCTTATTGACAGGGGGCCGGGATGGCTACACCTTC.

The rearrangement links TRBV6-5 to TRBJ2-1; 11 positions agree with TRBD2. The junction had 7 bases not matched to a gene; V was cut back by 6 bases and J by 6 bases. Germline V lookup: CDR1 MNHEY, CDR2 SVGAGI. The CDR3 has 15 residues. Written as DNA, the CDR3 is TGTGCCAGCAGCCCCGGGACTAGCGGCATCAATGAGCAGTTCTTC. As protein: CASSPGTSGINEQFF.

The rearrangement uses TRBV7-2 and TRBJ2-1; TRBD1 might be the D (5 bases). Germline V gene lookup returns CDR1 SGHTA and CDR2 FQGNSA. Trimming cost V 3 bases and J 0 bases, with 15 bases left between them. There are 17 residues in the CDR3. This CDR3 is CASSLQGAVYSYNEQFF. CDR3 DNA: TGTGCCAGCAGCTTGCAAGGGGCCGTTTACTCCTACAATGAGCAGTTCTTC.

V and J are TRBV18 and TRBJ2-7, with D possibly matching TRBD1 (5 bases). This CDR3 is 12 amino acids long. The germline V gene has CDR1 KGHSH and CDR2 LQKENI. Trimming removed 3 bases from V and 4 bases from J, with 7 bases in between. CDR3 residues: CASSPDMYEQYF. In DNA form, the CDR3 reads TGTGCCAGCTCACCGGACATGTACGAGCAGTACTTC.

This clone was found many times. The rearrangement joins TRBV4-1 to TRBJ2-3; 7 bases are shared with TRBD1. The CDR3 has 16 amino acids. Trimming took 4 bases from V and 1 from J; bases not matched to a gene: 8. From germline, CDR1 is MGHRA and CDR2 YSYEKL. The CDR3 spells CASSLSDRSGTDTQYF. For the CDR3, the DNA is TGCGCCAGCAGCCTCTCGGACAGGTCGGGCACAGATACGCAGTATTTT.

This chain connects TRBV7-2 to TRBJ2-4; the D is unclear. Trimming removed 3 bases from V and 4 bases from J, with 7 bases in between. CDR1 and CDR2 from the germline V gene are SGHTA and FQGNSA. This CDR3 has 13 amino acids. The CDR3 loop is CASSLGQKNIQYF. The CDR3 region has the DNA TGTGCCAGCAGCTTGGGCCAGAAAAACATTCAGTACTTC.

The CDR3 nucleotides are TGTGCCAGCAGTCCTACCGGGACAGGGTGCACCGGGGAGCTGTTTTTT. Amino acids: CASSPTGTGCTGELFF. This chain connects TRBV3-1 (or the pseudogene TRBV3-2) to TRBJ2-2, with 9 bases aligning to TRBD1. The junction had 9 bases not matched to a gene; V was cut back by 6 bases and J by 4 bases. The CDR3 loop spans 16 amino acids. Germline CDR1 and CDR2: LGHDT and YNNKEL (reference sequence).

There are a few counts of this clone. The chain uses TRBV6-2 or TRBV6-3 and TRBJ2-5; 8 bases align to TRBD1. The ends lost 2 bases at V and 5 bases at J; junction bases unmatched: 10. This CDR3 has 16 residues. Germline CDR1 MNHEY, CDR2 SVGEGT. This chain's CDR3 is CASSYGWAGGEETQYF. DNA of the CDR3: TGTGCCAGCAGTTACGGTTGGGCAGGGGGCGAGGAGACCCAGTACTTC.

The V gene is TRBV3-1 (or the pseudogene TRBV3-2), the J gene TRBJ2-1; 7 bases line up with TRBD2. Germline values: CDR1 LGHDT, CDR2 YNNKEL (reference sequence). This CDR3 spans 15 amino acids. V dropped 4 bases and J dropped 2; count of bases not matched to a gene: 5. The CDR3 DNA reads as TGTGCCAGCAGCCTTCTAGCGGTTCCCTACAATGAGCAGTTCTTC. Translating gives CASSLLAVPYNEQFF.

Here the CDR3 reads CARSRRGGPNFYGYTF. The CDR3 coding sequence is TGTGCCAGAAGCAGGCGCGGGGGGCCTAACTTTTATGGCTACACCTTC. The chain combines TRBV5-3 with TRBJ1-2; D is perhaps TRBD1 (6 bases). TRBV5-3 is treated as an ORF (open reading frame) with a function not yet certain. The V end lost 4 bases, the J end lost 5 bases, and 21 bases lay between the germline ends. This CDR3 has 16 amino acids.

The chain employs TRBV5-1 and TRBJ2-5; 9 bases are shared with TRBD1. Germline V CDR1 and CDR2: SGHRS, YFSETQ. Losses at the gene ends were 1 base for V and 5 bases for J; bases not matched to a gene: 15. The CDR3 is 18 residues long. The CDR3 DNA follows: TGCGCCAGCAGCTTGTCGCCTAACAGGGGGCGCGAATTGGAGACCCAGTACTTC. Residues: CASSLSPNRGRELETQYF.

The rearrangement uses TRBV14 and TRBJ1-5; D ambiguous. Germline loops: CDR1 SGHDN, CDR2 FVKESK. The CDR3 loop spans 13 amino acids. Trimming left V 0 bases short and J 9 bases short, with 9 bases between. The CDR3 loop is CASSQEPLAPQHF. CDR3 DNA sequence: TGTGCCAGCAGCCAAGAGCCCCTGGCGCCCCAGCATTTT.

This clone is a singleton in its sample. As DNA, the CDR3 is TGTGCCACCAGTGATTTCCGTCGTGGGGGCAGGGGCAATGAGCAGTTCTTC. Its translation is CATSDFRRGGRGNEQFF. The rearrangement links TRBV24-1 to TRBJ2-1, with D tentatively TRBD1 (6 bases). V lost 1 base and J 6 bases, leaving 18 bases between the germline ends. This CDR3 is 17 amino acids long. The V gene's germline CDR1 is KGHDR and CDR2 SFDVKD.

This clone occurred once. This rearrangement joins TRBV28 to TRBJ2-3; maybe TRBD1 (5 bases). This CDR3 is 14 amino acids long. Germline V gene data show CDR1 as MDHEN and CDR2 as SYDVKM. Trimming removed 6 bases from V and 0 bases from J, with 10 bases in between. In DNA, the CDR3 is TGTGCCAGCAGAACAGGTACTAGCACAGATACGCAGTATTTT. This codes for CASRTGTSTDTQYF. Supplemented by reference TRBV28 and TRBJ2-3, the full variable domain reads DVKVTQSSRYLVKRTGEKVFLECVQDMDHENMFWYRQDPGLGLRLIYFSYDVKMKEKGDIPEGYSVSREKKERFSLILESASTNQTSMYLCASRTGTSTDTQYFGPGTRLTVL.

The chain carries TRBV28 and TRBJ1-2; TRBD1 matches 8 bases. V shed 7 bases, J shed 7 bases, and the junction held 5 bases outside the gene matches. The CDR3 covers 12 residues. Per germline, CDR1 MDHEN and CDR2 SYDVKM. This CDR3 is CASKQGALGYTF. The CDR3, as DNA: TGTGCCAGCAAGCAGGGGGCGCTTGGCTACACCTTC.

This rearrangement joins TRBV19 to TRBJ2-1, with 11 bases fitting TRBD2. Losses at the gene ends were 5 bases for V and 9 bases for J; bases not matched to a gene: 9. CDR3 length: 15 residues. Germline V gene sequence: CDR1 LNHDA, CDR2 SQIVND (reference sequence). CDR3 loop: CASSHLAGGGSEQFF. The CDR3 bases are TGTGCCAGTAGTCATTTAGCGGGAGGGGGTAGTGAGCAGTTCTTC.

The V call is TRBV21-1, the J call TRBJ2-1; TRBD2 reflects the table's D call only, with no check against the DNA. TRBV21-1 is described as a pseudogene. The CDR3 runs to 17 residues. This chain's CDR3 is CASSTKLASVSYNEQFF. CDR3 nucleotides: TGTGCCAGCAGCACTAAACTAGCGAGCGTCTCCTACAATGAGCAGTTCTTC.

As regards this clone: Within the sample, other DNA sequences also encode this same CDR3. The genes are TRBV3-1 (or the pseudogene TRBV3-2) and TRBJ2-4, with a tentative D call TRBD2 (6 bases). V was shortened by 4 bases and J by 7 bases, with 17 bases between the two germline ends. Per the germline V gene, CDR1 is LGHDT and CDR2 is YNNKEL (reference sequence). There are 15 residues in the CDR3. The CDR3, as DNA: TGTGCCAGCAGCCGAGAAAGTGGGAGCGGGAACATTCAGTACTTC. It is translated as CASSRESGSGNIQYF.

This rearrangement joins TRBV19 to TRBJ2-7, with TRBD1 as a possible D gene (6 bases). With 10 bases removed from V and 6 bases from J, the gap between germline ends came to 13 bases. CDR1 is LNHDA, CDR2 SQIVND, per germline (reference sequence). This CDR3 comprises 11 residues. The CDR3 loop reads CATNRDSEQYF. The CDR3, as DNA: TGTGCCACCAACAGGGATTCCGAGCAGTACTTC.

For this clone: Additional DNA sequences in this sample encode the identical CDR3. The DNA for the CDR3 is TGTGCCAGCAGCGTCCAGGGGGGTGACACTGAAGCTTTCTTT. Its translation: CASSVQGGDTEAFF. This sequence joins TRBV9 and TRBJ1-1; 7 bases fit TRBD1. CDR3 length: 14 residues. The ends lost 2 bases at V and 3 bases at J; junction bases unmatched: 4. The germline V gene encodes CDR1 SGDLS and CDR2 YYNGEE.

The J gene is TRBJ1-2, the V gene TRBV24-1, with 7 bases lining up with TRBD1. CDR3 length: 12 amino acids. Losses at the gene ends were 11 bases for V and 8 bases for J; bases not matched to a gene: 10. In germline, CDR1 is KGHDR, CDR2 SFDVKD. CDR3 nucleotide sequence: TGTGCCATTCAAGGGGGCCATGGGGGCTACACCTTC. Protein product: CAIQGGHGGYTF.

V is TRBV14 and J is TRBJ1-4; D perhaps matches TRBD1 (5 bases). There are 16 residues in the CDR3. V lost 1 base to trimming and J lost 10 bases, with 19 bases between them. Per germline, CDR1 SGHDN and CDR2 FVKESK. The CDR3 coding sequence is TGTGCCAGCAGCCAAGCGACAGCCCGGCCGTTTGGAAAACTGTTTTTT. Residues: CASSQATARPFGKLFF.

This chain connects TRBV5-6 to TRBJ2-7; 8 bases match TRBD2. With V trimmed by 0 bases and J by 6 bases, 11 bases remained unmatched. The CDR3 has 16 residues. Germline CDR1 SGHDT, CDR2 YYEEEE. The CDR3 loop reads CASSLVAGGQGLEQYF. The CDR3 DNA sequence: TGTGCCAGCAGCTTGGTCGCGGGAGGCCAGGGTCTCGAGCAGTACTTC.

This clone has at least ten counts. The V and J genes are TRBV5-1 and TRBJ2-7; no clear D gene. The length of the CDR3 is 14 residues. V dropped 5 bases and J dropped 0 bases, with 12 bases sitting between them. From germline, CDR1 is SGHRS and CDR2 YFSETQ. The CDR3 coding sequence is TGCGCCAGCAGGCCCCACACGGGCTCCTACGAGCAGTACTTC. This sequence encodes CASRPHTGSYEQYF.

V is TRBV15 and J is TRBJ1-4, with a possible D match to TRBD1 (6 bases). Trimming pared 0 bases from V and 8 bases from J, leaving 16 bases between. The CDR3 spans 16 residues. CDR1 and CDR2 (germline): LNHNV, YYDKDF (reference sequence). The CDR3 coding sequence is TGTGCCACCAGCAGAGAGAGGGGGGGATACGAAGAAAAACTGTTTTTT. It yields the protein CATSRERGGYEEKLFF.

As to this clone: The junction shows a germline mismatch at one end, possibly a read error. The V call is TRBV29-1, the J call TRBJ2-5; D might be TRBD2 (6 bases). The CDR3 consists of 13 residues. Germline CDR1 SQVTM, CDR2 ANQGSEA. CDR3 amino acids: CTPIQGLKETQYF. CDR3 DNA: TGTACCCCGATTCAGGGACTTAAAGAGACCCAGTACTTC.

This chain links TRBV15 with TRBJ1-2; 7 bases align to TRBD1. V dropped 8 bases and J dropped 6; count of bases not matched to a gene: 6. The CDR3 has 12 residues. Germline CDR1 LNHNV, CDR2 YYDKDF (reference sequence). CDR3 sequence (DNA): TGTGCCACCCGAGACAGGGAGGATGGCTACACCTTC. Translated: CATRDREDGYTF. Based on the CDR3 plus reference TRBV15 and TRBJ1-2, the full variable domain is DAMVIQNPRYQVTQFGKPVTLSCSQTLNHNVMYWYQQKSSQAPKLLFHYYDKDFNNEADTPDNFQSRRPNTSFCFLDIRSPGLGDTAMYLCATRDREDGYTFGSGTRLTVV.